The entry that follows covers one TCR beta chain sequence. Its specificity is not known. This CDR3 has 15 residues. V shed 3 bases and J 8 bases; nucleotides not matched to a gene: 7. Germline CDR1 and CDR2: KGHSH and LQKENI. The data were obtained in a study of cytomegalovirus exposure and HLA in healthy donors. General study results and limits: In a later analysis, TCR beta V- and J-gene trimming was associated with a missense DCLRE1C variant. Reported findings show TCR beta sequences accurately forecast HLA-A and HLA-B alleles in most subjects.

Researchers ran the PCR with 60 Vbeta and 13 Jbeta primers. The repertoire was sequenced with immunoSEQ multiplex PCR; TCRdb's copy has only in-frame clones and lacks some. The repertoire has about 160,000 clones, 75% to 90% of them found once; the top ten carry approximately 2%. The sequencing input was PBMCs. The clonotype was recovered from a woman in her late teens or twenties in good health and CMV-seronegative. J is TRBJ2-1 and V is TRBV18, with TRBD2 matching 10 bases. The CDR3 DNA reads TGTGCCAGCTCACCGGGACTAGCGACGGAGCATGAGCAGTTCTTC. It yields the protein CASSPGLATEHEQFF.